Shown below are 2 T cell receptor beta chains from a single sample sequenced in a study of blood T cell repertoires in COVID-19. TCRdb keeps only in-frame clones here, not all; method: immunoSEQ multiplex PCR. The data hold 68,000 or so clones, with about 88% observed a single time. The specimen sequenced was peripheral blood. Source of these receptors: a man between 70 and 80 years old with active or convalescent COVID-19.

This clone was observed once. The chain is built from TRBV5-1 and TRBJ1-4; D not resolved. Germline CDR1 and CDR2: SGHRS and YFSETQ. This CDR3 contains 14 residues. V was trimmed by 2 bases and J by 4 bases, leaving 9 bases between them. CDR3 amino acids: CASSFLEYNEKLFF. The CDR3 DNA reads TGCGCCAGCAGCTTTCTGGAGTATAATGAAAAACTGTTTTTT.

The V gene is TRBV19, the J gene TRBJ1-2; perhaps TRBD1 as D (5 bases). The germline V gene encodes CDR1 LNHDA and CDR2 SQIVND (reference sequence). V was shortened by 3 bases and J by 4 bases, with 15 bases between the two germline ends. The length of the CDR3 is 15 residues. The CDR3 DNA follows: TGTGCCAGTAGTATGAGTGGGAGGGGAGGCTATGGCTACACCTTC. Protein: CASSMSGRGGYGYTF.